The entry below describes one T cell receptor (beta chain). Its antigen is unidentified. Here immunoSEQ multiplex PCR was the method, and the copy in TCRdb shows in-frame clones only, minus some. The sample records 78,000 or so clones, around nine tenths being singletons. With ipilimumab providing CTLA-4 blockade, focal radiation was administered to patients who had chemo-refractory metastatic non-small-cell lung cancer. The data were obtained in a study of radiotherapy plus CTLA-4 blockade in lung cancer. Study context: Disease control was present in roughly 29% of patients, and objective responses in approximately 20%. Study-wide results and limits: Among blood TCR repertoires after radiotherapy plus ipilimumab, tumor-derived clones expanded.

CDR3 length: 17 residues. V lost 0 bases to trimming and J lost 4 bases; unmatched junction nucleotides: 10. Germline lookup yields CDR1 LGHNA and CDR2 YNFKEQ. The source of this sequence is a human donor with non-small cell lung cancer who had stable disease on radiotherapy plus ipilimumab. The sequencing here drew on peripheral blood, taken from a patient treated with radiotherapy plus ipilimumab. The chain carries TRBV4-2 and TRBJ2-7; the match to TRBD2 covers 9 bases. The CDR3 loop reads CASSQEGLAGIFYEQYF. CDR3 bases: TGTGCCAGCAGCCAAGAAGGGCTAGCGGGAATATTTTACGAGCAGTACTTC.